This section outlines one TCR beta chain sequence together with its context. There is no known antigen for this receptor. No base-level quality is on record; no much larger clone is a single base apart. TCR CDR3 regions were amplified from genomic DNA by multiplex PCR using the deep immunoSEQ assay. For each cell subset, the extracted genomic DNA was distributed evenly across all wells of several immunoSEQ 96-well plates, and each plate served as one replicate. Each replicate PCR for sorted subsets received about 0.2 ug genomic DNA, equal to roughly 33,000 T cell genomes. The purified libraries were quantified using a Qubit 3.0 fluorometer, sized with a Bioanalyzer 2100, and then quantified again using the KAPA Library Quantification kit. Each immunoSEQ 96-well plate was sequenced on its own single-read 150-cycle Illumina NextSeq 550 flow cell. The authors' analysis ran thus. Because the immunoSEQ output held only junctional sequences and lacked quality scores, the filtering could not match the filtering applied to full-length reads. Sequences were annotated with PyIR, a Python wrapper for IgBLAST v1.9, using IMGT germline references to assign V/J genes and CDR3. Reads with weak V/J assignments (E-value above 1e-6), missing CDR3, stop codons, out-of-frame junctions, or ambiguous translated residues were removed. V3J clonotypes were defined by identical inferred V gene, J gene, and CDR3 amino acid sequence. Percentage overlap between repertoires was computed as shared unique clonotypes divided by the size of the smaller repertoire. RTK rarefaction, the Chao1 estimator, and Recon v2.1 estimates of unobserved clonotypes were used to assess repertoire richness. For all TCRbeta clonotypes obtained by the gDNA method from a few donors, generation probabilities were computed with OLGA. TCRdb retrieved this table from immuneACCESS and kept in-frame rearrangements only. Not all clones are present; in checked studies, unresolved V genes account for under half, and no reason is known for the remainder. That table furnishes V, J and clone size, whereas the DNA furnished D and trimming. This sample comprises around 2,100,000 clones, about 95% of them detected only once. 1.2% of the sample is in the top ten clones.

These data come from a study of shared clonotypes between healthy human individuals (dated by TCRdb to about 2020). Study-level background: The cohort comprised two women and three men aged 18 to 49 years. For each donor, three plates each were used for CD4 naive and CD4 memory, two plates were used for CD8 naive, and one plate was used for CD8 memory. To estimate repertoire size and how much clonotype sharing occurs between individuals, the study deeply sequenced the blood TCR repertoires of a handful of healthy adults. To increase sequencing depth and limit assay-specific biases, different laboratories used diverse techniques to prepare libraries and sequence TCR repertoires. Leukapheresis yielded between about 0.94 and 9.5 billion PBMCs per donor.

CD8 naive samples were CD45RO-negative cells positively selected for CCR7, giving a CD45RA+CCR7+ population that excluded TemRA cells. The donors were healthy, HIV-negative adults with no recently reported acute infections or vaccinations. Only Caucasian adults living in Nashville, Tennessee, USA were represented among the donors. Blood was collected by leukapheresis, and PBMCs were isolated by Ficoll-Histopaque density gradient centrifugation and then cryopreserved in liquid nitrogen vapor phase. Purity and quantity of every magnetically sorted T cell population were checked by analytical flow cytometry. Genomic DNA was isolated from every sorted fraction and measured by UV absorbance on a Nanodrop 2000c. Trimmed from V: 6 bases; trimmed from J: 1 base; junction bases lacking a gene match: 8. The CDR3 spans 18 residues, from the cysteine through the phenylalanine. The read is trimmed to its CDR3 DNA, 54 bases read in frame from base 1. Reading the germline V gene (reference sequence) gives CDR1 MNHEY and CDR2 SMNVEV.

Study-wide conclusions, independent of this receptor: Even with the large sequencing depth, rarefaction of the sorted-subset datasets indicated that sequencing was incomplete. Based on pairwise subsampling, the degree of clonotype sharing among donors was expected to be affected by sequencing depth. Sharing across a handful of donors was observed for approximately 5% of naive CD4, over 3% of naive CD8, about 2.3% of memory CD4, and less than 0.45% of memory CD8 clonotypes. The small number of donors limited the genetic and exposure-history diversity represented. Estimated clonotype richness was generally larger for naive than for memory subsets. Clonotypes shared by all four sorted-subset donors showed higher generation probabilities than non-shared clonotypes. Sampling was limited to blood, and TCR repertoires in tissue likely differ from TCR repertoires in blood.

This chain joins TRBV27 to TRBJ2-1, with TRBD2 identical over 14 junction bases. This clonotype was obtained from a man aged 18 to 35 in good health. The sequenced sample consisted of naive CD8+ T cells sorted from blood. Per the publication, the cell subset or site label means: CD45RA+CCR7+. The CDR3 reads CASSAGLAGERSYNEQFF. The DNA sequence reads TGTGCCAGCAGCGCGGGACTAGCGGGGGAAAGGTCCTACAATGAGCAGTTCTTC.